A single T cell receptor (beta chain) is shown here with its context. Time point indicated: baseline pretreatment blood. Described treatment: 15 Gy SBRT to primary tumor, nephrectomy 4 weeks later. CDR1 is LGHNA and CDR2 is YSLEER in the germline V gene. V was trimmed by 1 base and J by 9 bases, leaving 19 bases between them. CDR3 length: 16 residues. This record belongs to a study of radiation and T cells in renal cell carcinoma. On the study more broadly: Nephrectomy followed 15 Gy stereotactic body radiation by 4 weeks.

The protocol was immunoSEQ multiplex PCR, while the TCRdb copy is restricted to in-frame clones and leaves out a portion. This sample has approximately 120,000 clones, with about four fifths found just once. The V and J genes are TRBV4-3 and TRBJ2-1; TRBD1 or TRBD2 may be the D gene (8 bases each). This TCR was recovered from a woman in her sixties or seventies with renal cell carcinoma. Sample: blood, taken from a patient whose treatment included radiotherapy and nephrectomy. CDR3 amino acids: CASSQGDQGAGGEQFF. The CDR3 DNA is TGCGCCAGCAGCCAAGGGGATCAGGGGGCGGGGGGTGAGCAGTTCTTC.